This is a list of T cell receptor beta chains from one sample in a study of technical replicates of blood from several donors. TCRdb's table, derived via immunoSEQ multiplex PCR, lists solely in-frame clones and lacks some. Counted here are roughly 16,000 clones, around nine tenths occurring once; the ten biggest clones make up 9% to 15%. The material sequenced was PBMCs. All receptors come from a human donor in good health. Each CDR3 is given with its conserved first and last residue.

>TRBJ2-5|TRBV4-1
CASSQETRGETQYF
>TRBJ1-2|TRBV18
CASSQYREGYGYTF
>TRBJ2-3|TRBV10-3
CAISDGGTQYF
>TRBJ2-7|TRBV4-1
CASSQAGTGSYEQYF
>TRBJ2-7|TRBV5-4
CASSPGDYSYEQYF
>TRBJ2-1|TRBV19
CATSPSGTVNNEQFF
>TRBJ2-1|TRBV27
CASSLGAGNFEEFF
>TRBJ2-3|TRBV2
CASSLGLPTDTQYF
>TRBJ2-3|TRBV28
CASSLSWPSTDTQYF
>TRBJ2-7|TRBV28
CASSPSTAGSYEQYF
>TRBJ2-7|TRBV6-1
CASSASTGNEQYF
>TRBJ1-1|TRBV19
CASNAGPGGENTEAFF
>TRBJ2-7|TRBV7-2
CASSLGLAFDEQYF
>TRBJ2-7|TRBV7-9
CASSLVLGGDEQYF
>TRBJ1-5|TRBV30
CAADFHNQPQHF
>TRBJ1-4|TRBV7-9
CASSPGTVMATNEKLFF
>TRBJ2-1|TRBV18
CASSPPTTGFNEQFF
>TRBJ2-1|TRBV28
CASRPLAGGYNEQFF
>TRBJ2-7|TRBV27
CASSKQGGYEQYF
>TRBJ2-7|TRBV5-1
CASSLSAYEQYF
>TRBJ2-1|TRBV18
CASSPNAYNEQFF
>TRBJ2-1|TRBV11-3
CASSVTGTSLFF
>TRBJ2-1|TRBV28
CASSLFVASGARRKEQFF
>TRBJ2-1|TRBV7-9
CAIGREGLNEQFF
>TRBJ2-5|TRBV6-5
CASSRAGIETQYF
>TRBJ2-1|TRBV12-1
CASSLGTSGRDEQFF
>TRBJ1-1|TRBV29-1
CSARRSRDWNTEAFF
>TRBJ2-7|TRBV19
CASSPSQGGLYEQYF
>TRBJ1-1|TRBV6-6
CASSSTTKGMYTEAFF
>TRBJ2-7|TRBV13
CASSRLSGTGGYEQYF
>TRBJ2-3|TRBV2
CASNRVGSGSMADTQYF
>TRBJ1-5|TRBV7-8
CASSLTAAGNQPQHF
>TRBJ2-1|TRBV11-2
CASSIGGGRANEQFF
>TRBJ1-1|TRBV6-6
CASSRDSTNTEAFF
>TRBJ2-3|TRBV2
CASSAAETTDTQYF
>TRBJ2-3|TRBV5-1
CASSSLGATDTQYF
>TRBJ1-2|TRBV2
CASEVPDPPLF
>TRBJ2-1|TRBV19
CASSIDSNEQFF
>TRBJ1-5|TRBV7-6
CASSPGSGNQPQHF